This T cell receptor (beta chain) was obtained from a study of shared clonotypes between healthy human individuals. Study results and caveats: The diversity represented, both genetic and in exposure history, was limited by few donors.

Recent acute infections and vaccinations were absent in the healthy HIV-negative adult donors. This CDR3 is 16 amino acids long. CDR1 and CDR2 from the germline V gene are SGDLS and YYNGEE. The trim removed 2 bases at V and 5 bases at J, leaving 9 bases unmatched. Each sorted subset replicate got 200 ng genomic DNA, roughly 30,000 genomes. Only in-frame clones appear in the TCRdb table, and some are missing; sequencing was by immunoSEQ multiplex PCR. Of a few million clones detected, 85% to 95% appear once; the ten largest clones hold 0.37%. Points on this clone: Its antigen is unknown.

This rearrangement joins TRBV9 to TRBJ2-2; TRBD2 aligns across 7 bases. Material: naive CD4+ T cells from PBMCs. Subset noted: CD45RA+ positively selected. The receptor was derived from a man aged 18-30 years in good health. Some clones in this sample may be carry-over from other donors' samples. The CDR3 nucleotides read TGTGCCAGCAGCGTTGGTCCTAGCGGCTATACCGGGGAGCTGTTTTTT. The encoded protein is CASSVGPSGYTGELFF. The full variable domain, with the rest looked up from reference TRBV9 and TRBJ2-2, is DSGVTQTPKHLITATGQRVTLRCSPRSGDLSVYWYQQSLDQGLQFLIQYYNGEERAKGNILERFSAQQFPDLHSELNLSSLELGDSALYFCASSVGPSGYTGELFFGEGSRLTVL.